One sample yielded the 28 T cell receptor beta chains listed below, sequenced in a study of OX40 agonist ivuxolimab in advanced cancers. The data were produced by immunoSEQ multiplex PCR, yet TCRdb's version contains in-frame clones alone and is incomplete. The profile shows more than 55,000 clones, about four fifths of them singletons. Specimen: CD4+ or CD8+ T cells sorted from blood, collected in a trial of the OX40 agonist ivuxolimab. Receptors were obtained from an adult with an advanced solid tumor such as melanoma, head and neck, liver or kidney cancer.

The rearrangement joins TRBV27 to TRBJ1-5; 9 nucleotides agree with TRBD1. V was clipped by 5 bases and J by 6 bases; unmatched bases: 5. Germline CDR1 reads MNHEY; CDR2 reads SMNVEV (reference sequence). The CDR3 is 14 residues long. CDR3 protein: CASSPGQGGQPQHF. The CDR3 bases are TGTGCCAGCAGTCCGGGACAGGGCGGTCAGCCCCAGCATTTT.

The chain recombines TRBV19 with TRBJ2-3, with D perhaps matching TRBD2 (6 bases). The germline gives CDR1 LNHDA, CDR2 SQIVND (reference sequence). The CDR3 spans 12 residues. V lost 4 bases, J lost 10 bases, and 12 bases lay in between. Written as DNA, the CDR3 is TGTGCCAGTAGTAGGGGACTTTCTGCGCAGTATTTT. Its translation is CASSRGLSAQYF.

The rearrangement links TRBV19 to TRBJ2-3; the D gene could be TRBD1 or TRBD2 (6 bases each). The germline V gene has CDR1 LNHDA and CDR2 SQIVND (reference sequence). CDR3 length: 14 amino acids. With 6 bases removed from V and 4 bases from J, the gap between germline ends came to 14 bases. CDR3 nucleotide sequence: TGTGCCAGTAGCATGGGGGGCGGCTCAGATACGCAGTATTTT. It specifies CASSMGGGSDTQYF.

This clone occurred once. This chain uses TRBV27 with TRBJ1-5; possible D gene TRBD1, 5 bases. V gave up 0 bases and J gave up 3 bases, with 9 bases separating them. CDR3 length: 15 amino acids. Germline CDR1 and CDR2: MNHEY and SMNVEV (reference sequence). CDR3 loop: CASSLSGGFNQPQHF. The CDR3 region has the DNA TGTGCCAGCAGTTTATCCGGGGGGTTCAATCAGCCCCAGCATTTT.

The chain has TRBV6-1 and TRBJ2-1; D is uncertain. The germline CDR1 and CDR2 sequences are MNHNS and SASEGT. The CDR3 covers 13 residues. The V end was cut by 4 bases, the J end by 3 bases, with 7 bases between. The DNA for the CDR3 is TGTGCCAGCAGTGGAGTCCGCTACAATGAGCAGTTCTTC. Protein: CASSGVRYNEQFF.

V usage is TRBV19 and J usage is TRBJ2-1, with D maybe TRBD2 (6 bases). V lost 10 bases and J 3 bases, leaving 10 bases between the germline ends. This CDR3 has 12 residues. Per germline, CDR1 LNHDA and CDR2 SQIVND (reference sequence). The DNA of the CDR3 is TGTGCCACCAACGGGGGCTACAATGAGCAGTTCTTC. Translated, it gives CATNGGYNEQFF.

This clone was seen once. The chain combines TRBV9 with TRBJ2-4; 8 nucleotides line up with TRBD2. CDR1 is SGDLS, CDR2 YYNGEE, per germline. This CDR3 is built from 13 residues. With 2 bases clipped from V and 8 bases from J, the junction kept 3 bases outside the gene matches. The CDR3 here is CASSVAAGDIQYF. The CDR3 nucleotides are TGTGCCAGCAGCGTCGCAGCGGGGGACATTCAGTACTTC. Together with reference TRBV9 and TRBJ2-4, the CDR3 gives the full variable domain: DSGVTQTPKHLITATGQRVTLRCSPRSGDLSVYWYQQSLDQGLQFLIQYYNGEERAKGNILERFSAQQFPDLHSELNLSSLELGDSALYFCASSVAAGDIQYFGAGTRLSVL.

The chain combines TRBV6-1 with TRBJ2-7; TRBD1 matches 8 bases. The ends lost 4 bases at V and 7 bases at J; junction bases unmatched: 9. CDR1 is MNHNS, CDR2 SASEGT, per germline. This CDR3 is built from 14 residues. CDR3 sequence: CASSVEQGVGEQYF. The CDR3 nucleotides read TGTGCCAGCAGTGTGGAACAGGGGGTGGGTGAGCAGTACTTC.

The rearrangement joins TRBV6-5 to TRBJ1-2; possibly TRBD1 for D (6 bases). The CDR3 runs to 16 residues. Trimming shortened V by 0 bases and J by 0 bases, and 11 bases separated the two germline ends. The V gene's germline CDR1 is MNHEY and CDR2 SVGAGI. CDR3 residues: CASSYSMGHTNYGYTF. In DNA form, the CDR3 reads TGTGCCAGCAGTTACTCGATGGGACACACTAACTATGGCTACACCTTC.

The gene calls are TRBV2 and TRBJ1-3, with unresolved D. V dropped 3 bases and J dropped 0 bases, with 6 bases sitting between them. The germline V gene has CDR1 SNHLY and CDR2 FYNNEI. This CDR3 is 14 amino acids long. This CDR3 is CASSDRSSGNTIYF. In DNA form, the CDR3 reads TGTGCCAGCAGTGATAGATCCTCTGGAAACACCATATATTTT.

V and J are TRBV19 and TRBJ1-6, with TRBD1 as a possible D gene (5 bases). Looked up from germline, CDR1 is LNHDA and CDR2 is SQIVND (reference sequence). Deletions cut 3 bases from V and 7 bases from J, with 19 bases between. The CDR3 extends over 17 amino acids. CDR3 sequence reads: CASSIRSSWGVNSPLHF. The DNA for the CDR3 is TGTGCCAGTAGTATTCGCAGTTCGTGGGGGGTAAATTCACCCCTCCACTTT.

The chain has TRBV7-9 and TRBJ2-5; 8 positions match TRBD1. The CDR3 extends over 16 amino acids. J lost 0 bases, V lost 3 bases, and 6 bases had no gene match. The V gene's germline CDR1 is SEHNR and CDR2 FQNEAQ (reference sequence). The CDR3 DNA sequence: TGTGCCAGCAGCTTCACAGGGGGGTGGTACCAAGAGACCCAGTACTTC. Translation: CASSFTGGWYQETQYF.

The chain combines TRBV11-2 with TRBJ1-5; D is unclear. Between the trimmed V and J ends, which lost 5 bases and 0 bases, there was a span of 5 bases. Germline loops: CDR1 SGHAT, CDR2 FQNNGV. The CDR3 is made up of 13 amino acids. CDR3 amino acids: CASSVTSNQPQHF. CDR3 sequence (DNA): TGTGCCAGCAGCGTAACTAGCAATCAGCCCCAGCATTTT.

This clone appeared a single time. This chain's CDR3 is CASSLGVQVTQPQHF. CDR3 nucleotide sequence: TGTGCCAGCAGTTTAGGAGTTCAGGTGACGCAGCCCCAGCATTTT. The chain employs TRBV28 and TRBJ1-5; D is unresolved. V gave up 2 bases and J gave up 7 bases, with 15 bases separating them. Germline CDR1 and CDR2: MDHEN and SYDVKM. The CDR3 is 15 amino acids.

The chain links TRBV11-1 to TRBJ2-5; no clear D. V was clipped by 1 base and J by 1 base, with 10 bases between them. The CDR3 length is 15 residues. In germline, CDR1 is SGHAT, CDR2 FQDESV (reference sequence). The CDR3 bases are TGTGCCAGCAGCTTAGGGGTGGGGATCCAAGAGACCCAGTACTTC. Its translation is CASSLGVGIQETQYF.

CDR3 protein: CASRDQDSSYEQYF. CDR3 nucleotide sequence: TGTGCCAGCAGGGACCAGGACAGCTCCTACGAGCAGTACTTC. The rearrangement uses TRBV6-1 and TRBJ2-7; tentatively, D is TRBD1 (6 bases). The CDR3 contains 14 residues. Germline lookup yields CDR1 MNHNS and CDR2 SASEGT. V lost 6 bases and J lost 0, with 12 bases in between.

The genes are TRBV25-1 and TRBJ2-5, with a weak D call TRBD1 (6 bases). V dropped 4 bases and J dropped 5 bases, with 14 bases sitting between them. Germline CDR1 is MGHDK and CDR2 is SYGVNS. The CDR3 covers 14 residues. This CDR3 is CASSATQGVETQYF. In DNA form, the CDR3 reads TGTGCCAGCAGTGCGACACAGGGAGTGGAGACCCAGTACTTC.

J is TRBJ1-5 and V is TRBV28; D gene unclear. Per germline, CDR1 MDHEN and CDR2 SYDVKM. The CDR3 consists of 13 residues. V was pared by 8 bases and J by 3 bases, with 11 bases between. Here the CDR3 DNA reads TGTGCCAGCGGTTCAGGTCTCAATCAGCCCCAGCATTTT. Amino acid sequence: CASGSGLNQPQHF.

The chain has TRBV30 and TRBJ2-7; D is undetermined. The germline V gene has CDR1 GTSNPN and CDR2 SVGIG (reference sequence). The CDR3 contains 11 residues. The CDR3: CALRTAYEQYF. In nucleotides, the CDR3 is TGTGCTCTTAGGACCGCCTACGAGCAGTACTTC.

V is TRBV7-3 and J is TRBJ2-5; TRBD2 might be the D (7 bases). V shed 2 bases and J shed 5 bases, with 21 bases lying between them. Germline loops: CDR1 SGHTA, CDR2 FQGTGA. CDR3 length: 17 residues. For the CDR3, the DNA is TGTGCCAGCAGCTTAGGTAGTGCGGGGGCGGTTATGGAGACCCAGTACTTC. This codes for CASSLGSAGAVMETQYF.

The chain links TRBV5-1 to TRBJ2-1, with 14 nucleotides matching TRBD2. V lost 4 bases, J lost 1 base, and 10 bases stayed unmatched. From germline, CDR1 is SGHRS and CDR2 YFSETQ. The CDR3 spans 19 residues. The CDR3 coding sequence is TGCGCCAGCAGCCCCGGACTAGCGGGAGGTCTGCCTTCCTACAATGAGCAGTTCTTC. Protein: CASSPGLAGGLPSYNEQFF.

The chain has TRBV10-2 and TRBJ1-2; D might be TRBD1 (6 bases). This CDR3 has 17 amino acids. The germline V gene encodes CDR1 WSHSY and CDR2 SAAADI. Trimming took off 7 bases at V and 6 bases at J, with 27 bases between the two ends. CDR3 residues: CASMASGASPRTNGYTF. CDR3 nucleotides: TGCGCCAGCATGGCTTCGGGGGCGAGCCCCCGAACGAATGGCTACACCTTC.

This chain joins TRBV13 and TRBJ2-3, with D perhaps matching TRBD1 (5 bases). The CDR3 is 12 amino acids. Germline CDR1 PRHDT, CDR2 FYEKMQ (reference sequence). Trimming took off 5 bases at V and 10 bases at J, with 13 bases between the two ends. CDR3 in DNA: TGTGCCAGCAGCCTGGACAAGTGGTCGCAGTATTTT. It translates to CASSLDKWSQYF.

This chain uses TRBV28 with TRBJ1-2; D gene unclear. CDR1 is MDHEN, CDR2 SYDVKM, per germline. V was cut by 0 bases and J by 8 bases, with 4 bases left in between. CDR3 length equals 11 residues. The CDR3, as DNA: TGTGCCAGCAGTTTATGGGGGGGCTACACCTTC. Translation: CASSLWGGYTF.

The chain carries TRBV28 and TRBJ2-7, with D possibly being TRBD2 (5 bases). The CDR3 is 15 amino acids. CDR1 and CDR2 (germline): MDHEN, SYDVKM. Trimming stripped 3 bases from V and 3 bases from J, with 15 bases between. The CDR3 DNA reads as TGTGCCAGCAGTTTCGTCGGGGTTATAGGCTACGAGCAGTACTTC. It encodes CASSFVGVIGYEQYF.

This rearrangement joins TRBV11-3 to TRBJ2-1; TRBD1 agrees at 8 bases. The CDR3 has 14 amino acids. CDR1 SGHNT and CDR2 YENEEA come from the germline V gene. V shed 5 bases, J shed 2 bases, and the junction held 2 bases outside the gene matches. The DNA of the CDR3 is TGTGCCAGCAGCCCGGGACAGGCCTACAATGAGCAGTTCTTC. The encoded protein is CASSPGQAYNEQFF. The variable domain in full, completed from reference TRBV11-3 and TRBJ2-1, reads EAGVVQSPRYKIIEKKQPVAFWCNPISGHNTLYWYLQNLGQGPELLIRYENEEAVDDSQLPKDRFSAERLKGVDSTLKIQPAELGDSAVYLCASSPGQAYNEQFFGPGTRLTVL.

V usage is TRBV2 and J usage is TRBJ2-2, with unresolved D. The germline V gene has CDR1 SNHLY and CDR2 FYNNEI. Trimming removed 6 bases at V and 2 bases at J, with 4 bases between. CDR3 length: 12 amino acids. The CDR3 region is CASRGNTGELFF. As DNA, the CDR3 is TGTGCCAGCAGGGGAAACACCGGGGAGCTGTTTTTT.

V gene TRBV28 combines with J gene TRBJ1-2; D is uncertain. Germline V gene lookup returns CDR1 MDHEN and CDR2 SYDVKM. V lost 5 bases to trimming and J lost 4 bases, with 14 bases between them. This CDR3 has 14 amino acids. CDR3 in amino acids: CASSPPQGFYGYTF. The CDR3 DNA reads as TGTGCCAGCAGTCCCCCCCAAGGATTCTATGGCTACACCTTC.